This TCR beta chain is from a study of blood T cell repertoires in COVID-19. Study background: The cDNA or gDNA used as material had been derived from T cells, B-cell-depleted T cells, or PBMCs.

Everyone who took part was roughly 18 to 89 years old, and they came from fewer than 25 US areas. Donors were grouped by their self-reported clinical history. Symptom resolution, clearance, or two negative PCRs marked donors in Cohort 3 as recovered. Sequencing was performed with immunoSEQ multiplex PCR; in TCRdb, only in-frame clones are kept and a portion is missing. The sample holds 200,000 to 250,000 clones, about 87% seen once. Germline V lookup: CDR1 LGHNA, CDR2 YNFKEQ. J gave up 3 bases and V 5 bases, and 1 base lay outside the gene matches. The CDR3 extends over 14 amino acids. This clone was seen ten or more times.

Sequencing was performed on PBMCs or T cells enriched from blood (not recorded which). This sequence originates from a young woman who had recovered from COVID-19. The genes are TRBV4-2 and TRBJ2-2; the match to TRBD2 covers 9 bases. As DNA, the CDR3 is TGTGCCAGCAGCGGCGGGGGGGACACCGGGGAGCTGTTTTTT. This codes for CASSGGGDTGELFF.